This T cell receptor beta chain was profiled in a study of blood T cell repertoires in COVID-19. Study details: Acute and convalescent COVID-19 specimens originated in the United States, Italy and Spain. T cells, B-cell-depleted T cells, or PBMCs supplied cDNA or gDNA.

Clones were read by immunoSEQ multiplex PCR, and TCRdb kept only the in-frame ones, dropping some. The table lists some 120,000 clones, 85% of them singletons. The CDR3 covers 12 residues. The V and J ends lost 7 bases and 6 bases, in that order; junction bases with no gene match: 8. Germline-derived CDR1 and CDR2 are SQVTM and ANQGSEA. The sequenced sample consisted of peripheral blood. The chain joins TRBV29-1 to TRBJ1-1; 7 bases match TRBD1. The TCR comes from a man between 60 and 75 years old with acute or convalescent COVID-19. This CDR3 reads CSARQGRAEAFF. In nucleotides, the CDR3 is TGCAGCGCACGACAGGGAAGGGCTGAAGCTTTCTTT.